This T cell receptor beta chain was identified in a study of T-cell reconstitution after alpha-beta-depleted transplantation in children. Overall study results and limits: Expanded graft clones numbering several hundred reportedly gave rise to alpha-beta T cells about two months after transplant. Some patients' high day-60 TCRbeta diversity was attributed to recipient cells surviving conditioning.

A library of TCRbeta sequences, prepared with unique molecular identifiers, was generated. MiXCR, run by TCRdb on the PCR reads, gives a single entry per CDR3 protein. The sample has fewer than 350,000 distinct CDR3 sequences; roughly a tenth are singletons. CDR3 length: 13 amino acids. Germline V gene lookup returns CDR1 MGHRA and CDR2 YSYEKL. V lost 4 bases to trimming and J lost 4 bases, with 11 bases between them. As concerns this clonotype: Its antigen is currently unknown.

The input for sequencing was PBMCs, taken before TCRalphabeta/CD19-depleted stem cell transplant. This receptor was taken from a boy younger than two with acute myeloid leukemia, due to receive a stem cell transplant. The J gene is TRBJ2-7, the V gene TRBV4-1; D remains ambiguous. CDR3 in amino acids: CASSPMKGYEQYF. The CDR3 DNA reads TGCGCCAGCAGCCCAATGAAAGGGTACGAGCAGTACTTC.